These T cell receptor beta chains were read from a single sample in a study of blood T cell repertoires in COVID-19. Assay used: immunoSEQ multiplex PCR; TCRdb lists only in-frame clones, some missing. In the table there are under 110,000 clones, 85% of which are singletons. The sequencing input was peripheral blood. The origin of the receptors is a woman in her sixties or seventies with active or convalescent COVID-19. Each CDR3 is given with its conserved first and last residue. The D gene is left open where the match is weak. Some rows have no size entry. The others give once, few or many, or a class for an expanded clone.

D gene: NA
J gene: TRBJ2-1
clone size: NA
CDR3 length: 17
V gene: TRBV24-1
CDR3 DNA: TGTGCCACCAGTGACCCTCAACCAGGATCCCCTTACAATGAGCAGTTCTTC
CDR3 protein: CATSDPQPGSPYNEQFF

D gene: NA
J gene: TRBJ2-2
clone size: NA
CDR3 length: 13
V gene: TRBV7-8
CDR3 DNA: TGTGCCAGCAGCTTAACTATGACCGGGGAGCTGTTTTTT
CDR3 protein: CASSLTMTGELFF

D gene: TRBD1
J gene: TRBJ1-3
clone size: NA
CDR3 length: 14
V gene: TRBV4-2
CDR3 DNA: TGTGCCAGCAGCCAAATAACAGGGGCAAACACCATATATTTT
CDR3 protein: CASSQITGANTIYF

D gene: NA
J gene: TRBJ2-3
clone size: NA
CDR3 length: 13
V gene: TRBV2
CDR3 DNA: TGTGCCAGTAGACTAGTTTTTACAGATACGCAGTATTTT
CDR3 protein: CASRLVFTDTQYF

D gene: NA
J gene: TRBJ2-2
clone size: NA
CDR3 length: 19
V gene: TRBV4-3
CDR3 DNA: TGCGCCAGCAGCCAAGATATATGGGGCTACTCAGTGAACACCGGGGAGCTGTTTTTT
CDR3 protein: CASSQDIWGYSVNTGELFF

D gene: TRBD1
J gene: TRBJ2-3
clone size: NA
CDR3 length: 16
V gene: TRBV18
CDR3 DNA: TGTGCCAGCTCACCACGGACAGGGGGAAGCACAGATACGCAGTATTTT
CDR3 protein: CASSPRTGGSTDTQYF

D gene: TRBD1
J gene: TRBJ2-2
clone size: NA
CDR3 length: 14
V gene: TRBV19
CDR3 DNA: TGTGCCAGTAGTACGGGACAGGGGAGAGGGGAGCTGTTTTTT
CDR3 protein: CASSTGQGRGELFF

D gene: TRBD1
J gene: TRBJ1-5
clone size: NA
CDR3 length: 15
V gene: TRBV7-7
CDR3 DNA: TGTGCTAGCAGACCAGGGACAGGCGGTAATCAGCCCCAGCATTTT
CDR3 protein: CASRPGTGGNQPQHF

D gene: TRBD1
J gene: TRBJ2-5
clone size: NA
CDR3 length: 15
V gene: TRBV18
CDR3 DNA: TGTGCCAGCTCACAGTCGACAGGGGAGTGGGAGACCCAGTACTTC
CDR3 protein: CASSQSTGEWETQYF

D gene: NA
J gene: TRBJ2-7
clone size: NA
CDR3 length: 15
V gene: TRBV9
CDR3 DNA: TGTGCCAGCAGCCCTCATCGTCGGGGCTCCTACGAGCAGTACTTC
CDR3 protein: CASSPHRRGSYEQYF

D gene: NA
J gene: TRBJ2-4
clone size: NA
CDR3 length: 14
V gene: TRBV5-1
CDR3 DNA: TGCGCCAGCAGCTTGGCAGAGCCAGGCCCCCCGTGGTACTTC
CDR3 protein: CASSLAEPGPPWYF

D gene: TRBD1
J gene: TRBJ2-7
clone size: NA
CDR3 length: 13
V gene: TRBV5-1
CDR3 DNA: TGCGCCAGCAGCGCCGGGACAGCCTACGAGCAGTACTTC
CDR3 protein: CASSAGTAYEQYF

D gene: NA
J gene: TRBJ1-2
clone size: NA
CDR3 length: 13
V gene: TRBV6-5
CDR3 DNA: TGTGCCAGCAGTTGGCCTGACAGCTATGGCTACACCTTC
CDR3 protein: CASSWPDSYGYTF

D gene: NA
J gene: TRBJ2-7
clone size: NA
CDR3 length: 13
V gene: TRBV7-9
CDR3 DNA: TGTGCCAGCAGCCCACCCCTACTGTACGAGCAGTACTTC
CDR3 protein: CASSPPLLYEQYF

D gene: TRBD1
J gene: TRBJ1-1
clone size: NA
CDR3 length: 15
V gene: TRBV5-6
CDR3 DNA: TGTGCCAGCAGCCCTTTACCCCAGGGGGGCACTGAAGCTTTCTTT
CDR3 protein: CASSPLPQGGTEAFF

D gene: TRBD2
J gene: TRBJ2-7
clone size: NA
CDR3 length: 15
V gene: TRBV24-1
CDR3 DNA: TGTGCCACCAGTGACCCGGGGGGGGTTTCCTACGAGCAGTACTTC
CDR3 protein: CATSDPGGVSYEQYF

D gene: TRBD1
J gene: TRBJ2-4
clone size: NA
CDR3 length: 15
V gene: TRBV7-6
CDR3 DNA: TGTGCCAGCAGCCCCTCGGACAGGGGGAAAAACATTCAGTACTTC
CDR3 protein: CASSPSDRGKNIQYF

D gene: TRBD2
J gene: TRBJ2-6
clone size: few
CDR3 length: 15
V gene: TRBV5-6
CDR3 DNA: TGTGCCAGCAGCTCGGGACTACGTGGGGCCAACGTCCTGACTTTC
CDR3 protein: CASSSGLRGANVLTF

D gene: NA
J gene: TRBJ1-2
clone size: NA
CDR3 length: 15
V gene: TRBV2
CDR3 DNA: TGTGCCAGCAGTGAAGACAACGGGGAATTCTATGGCTACACCTTC
CDR3 protein: CASSEDNGEFYGYTF

D gene: NA
J gene: TRBJ2-1
clone size: NA
CDR3 length: 14
V gene: TRBV7-2
CDR3 DNA: TGTGCCAGCAGCTTGGAGGGGGCGTATAATGAGCAGTTCTTC
CDR3 protein: CASSLEGAYNEQFF

D gene: TRBD1
J gene: TRBJ2-7
clone size: few
CDR3 length: 15
V gene: TRBV5-6
CDR3 DNA: TGTGCCAGCAGCGATGGACAGGGGAACTTCTACGAGCAGTACTTC
CDR3 protein: CASSDGQGNFYEQYF

D gene: NA
J gene: TRBJ1-2
clone size: once
CDR3 length: 11
V gene: TRBV28
CDR3 DNA: TGTGCCAGCAGCTCGGAGGGTGGCTACACCTTC
CDR3 protein: CASSSEGGYTF

D gene: NA
J gene: TRBJ2-7
clone size: NA
CDR3 length: 14
V gene: TRBV4-3
CDR3 DNA: TGCGCCAGCAGCCAAGATGAGGGTTCCCACGAGCAGTACTTC
CDR3 protein: CASSQDEGSHEQYF

D gene: TRBD1
J gene: TRBJ2-7
clone size: few
CDR3 length: 15
V gene: TRBV28
CDR3 DNA: TGTGCCAGCAGTCTCACCGGGACAGGGAGACAAGGGCAGTACTTC
CDR3 protein: CASSLTGTGRQGQYF

D gene: NA
J gene: TRBJ2-1
clone size: NA
CDR3 length: 16
V gene: TRBV5-6
CDR3 DNA: TGTGCCAGCAGCTTGGCCGCGGGAAACTCCTACAATGAGCAGTTCTTC
CDR3 protein: CASSLAAGNSYNEQFF

D gene: NA
J gene: TRBJ2-5
clone size: NA
CDR3 length: 12
V gene: TRBV5-5
CDR3 DNA: TGTGCCAGCAGCTTGGCCCGTGAGACCCAGTACTTC
CDR3 protein: CASSLARETQYF

D gene: NA
J gene: TRBJ2-1
clone size: NA
CDR3 length: 15
V gene: TRBV27
CDR3 DNA: TGTGCCAGCAGATTAGGGGGGACCTCCTACAATGAGCAGTTCTTC
CDR3 protein: CASRLGGTSYNEQFF

D gene: NA
J gene: TRBJ1-5
clone size: NA
CDR3 length: 13
V gene: TRBV29-1
CDR3 DNA: TGCAGCGTCAGGGACAACATCAATCAGCCCCAGCATTTT
CDR3 protein: CSVRDNINQPQHF

D gene: NA
J gene: TRBJ2-7
clone size: NA
CDR3 length: 15
V gene: TRBV28
CDR3 DNA: TGTGCCAGCAGTTTGCTTGGGCAGGGGATCTACGAGCAGTACTTC
CDR3 protein: CASSLLGQGIYEQYF

D gene: TRBD1
J gene: TRBJ1-2
clone size: NA
CDR3 length: 13
V gene: TRBV9
CDR3 DNA: TGTGCCAGCAGCGACGGACAGGGCTATGGCTACACCTTC
CDR3 protein: CASSDGQGYGYTF

D gene: NA
J gene: TRBJ2-3
clone size: NA
CDR3 length: 13
V gene: TRBV7-3
CDR3 DNA: TGTGCCAGCAGCTCCGCTCGGACAGATACGCAGTATTTT
CDR3 protein: CASSSARTDTQYF

D gene: NA
J gene: TRBJ2-3
clone size: NA
CDR3 length: 14
V gene: TRBV6-5
CDR3 DNA: TGTGCCAGCAGCGATAAACCTCGGTCGGATACGCAGTATTTT
CDR3 protein: CASSDKPRSDTQYF

D gene: TRBD2
J gene: TRBJ2-2
clone size: NA
CDR3 length: 16
V gene: TRBV5-1
CDR3 DNA: TGCGCCAGCAGCTTGGGTTCTAGCGGGAACACCGGGGAGCTGTTTTTT
CDR3 protein: CASSLGSSGNTGELFF

D gene: TRBD1
J gene: TRBJ1-2
clone size: NA
CDR3 length: 16
V gene: TRBV25-1
CDR3 DNA: TGTGCCAGCAGTGAAACGGGACAGAAAGCTAACTATGGCTACACCTTC
CDR3 protein: CASSETGQKANYGYTF

D gene: NA
J gene: TRBJ2-3
clone size: NA
CDR3 length: 14
V gene: TRBV7-3
CDR3 DNA: TGTGCCAGCAGCTTAAGCGGGGCCACAGATACGCAGTATTTT
CDR3 protein: CASSLSGATDTQYF

D gene: TRBD2
J gene: TRBJ2-5
clone size: NA
CDR3 length: 14
V gene: TRBV4-3
CDR3 DNA: TGCGCCAGCAGCCTAACGGGAGGACAAGAGACCCAGTACTTC
CDR3 protein: CASSLTGGQETQYF

D gene: NA
J gene: TRBJ2-5
clone size: NA
CDR3 length: 13
V gene: TRBV3-1/TRBV3-2
CDR3 DNA: TGTGCCAGCAGCCAAGTGTTACAAGAGACCCAGTACTTC
CDR3 protein: CASSQVLQETQYF

D gene: NA
J gene: TRBJ2-7
clone size: NA
CDR3 length: 14
V gene: TRBV6-6
CDR3 DNA: TGTGCCAGCAACCAGGCAGGGGAAGGGTACGAGCAGTACTTC
CDR3 protein: CASNQAGEGYEQYF

D gene: TRBD2
J gene: TRBJ2-7
clone size: NA
CDR3 length: 15
V gene: TRBV7-2
CDR3 DNA: TGTGCCAGCAGCTTTTTACCGGGAGGGAAATACGAGCAGTACTTC
CDR3 protein: CASSFLPGGKYEQYF

D gene: NA
J gene: TRBJ2-7
clone size: NA
CDR3 length: 12
V gene: TRBV12-3/TRBV12-4
CDR3 DNA: TGTGCCAGCCGCCGGCGGGGCTACGAGCAGTACTTC
CDR3 protein: CASRRRGYEQYF

D gene: NA
J gene: TRBJ1-2
clone size: NA
CDR3 length: 15
V gene: TRBV5-1
CDR3 DNA: TGCGCCAGCAGCCCAATACAGGGAGAAATCTATGGCTACACCTTC
CDR3 protein: CASSPIQGEIYGYTF

D gene: NA
J gene: TRBJ1-1
clone size: NA
CDR3 length: 14
V gene: TRBV6-5
CDR3 DNA: TGTGCCAGCAGTTACGGAGGGGTTATGGGGGAAGCTTTCTTT
CDR3 protein: CASSYGGVMGEAFF